This entry describes one T cell receptor beta chain. The antigen is undetermined. This PCR relied on a set of 60 Vbeta primers and 13 Jbeta primers. Profiling relied on immunoSEQ multiplex PCR, and the TCRdb table lists in-frame clones only, not all of them. This sample has about 120,000 clones, with over 60% found just once. The sample is drawn from a study of cytomegalovirus exposure and HLA in healthy donors. The V end lost 2 bases, the J end lost 2 bases, and 13 bases lay between the germline ends. CDR3 length: 16 amino acids. The germline V gene has CDR1 MGHDK and CDR2 SYGVNS. General observations from the study: TRBV6-2, TRBV6-3 and some other V segments were unresolvable in 87-base-pair reads.

The sample taken for sequencing was PBMCs. The receptor was isolated from a man younger than 40 in good health and CMV-seropositive. This chain connects TRBV25-1 to TRBJ1-5; no reliable D call. CDR3 sequence (DNA): TGTGCCAGCAGTGAAGGACGGGGATTAGGCAATCAGCCCCAGCATTTT. Its protein is CASSEGRGLGNQPQHF.